A single sample gave rise to the 13 T cell receptor beta chains below, sequenced in a study of T-cell memory formation after mild COVID-19. MiXCR, applied by TCRdb to the 5' RACE reads, yields one record per CDR3 protein. The sample lists 250,000 to 350,000 distinct CDR3 sequences; 14% were seen once. Sequenced: PBMCs or a T cell subset sorted from them (not recorded which). Receptors were obtained from a man younger than 35 who had mild COVID-19 (a few samples of this study predate the infection). Cell type and time point are not known.

This clonotype occurred many times. This sequence joins TRBV12-3 or TRBV12-4 and TRBJ2-1; TRBD1 is a possible D gene (5 bases). CDR3 size: 14 residues. Trimming shortened V by 2 bases and J by 10 bases, and 15 bases separated the two germline ends. CDR3 bases: TGTGCCAGCAGTTTATGGGGTGGGGCCGAGGAGCAGTTCTTC. Translation gives CASSLWGGAEEQFF.

The rearrangement links TRBV9 to TRBJ2-7; D possibly uses TRBD1 or TRBD2 (5 bases each). CDR3 length equals 13 residues. Between the trimmed V and J ends, which lost 2 bases and 4 bases, there was a span of 10 bases. CDR1 and CDR2 (germline): SGDLS, YYNGEE. CDR3 sequence reads: CASSVGVEYEQYF. The DNA for the CDR3 is TGTGCCAGCAGCGTGGGGGTAGAATACGAGCAGTACTTC.

Only a few counts were recorded for this clonotype. This rearrangement joins TRBV24-1 to TRBJ2-2; 7 bases match TRBD1. This CDR3 comprises 16 residues. Germline CDR1 is KGHDR and CDR2 is SFDVKD. V was clipped by 1 base and J by 3 bases; unmatched bases: 4. The CDR3 coding sequence is TGTGCCACCAGTGATTTCAGGGGGTTTGACACCGGGGAGCTGTTTTTT. It specifies CATSDFRGFDTGELFF.

This clonotype was observed at least ten times. CDR3 residues: CASSPLAGGLYEQYV. CDR3 sequence (DNA): TGTGCCAGCAGCCCACTAGCGGGGGGACTCTACGAGCAGTACGTC. V is TRBV7-2 and J is TRBJ2-7; TRBD2 matches at 12 bases. The CDR3 sequence is 15 residues long. Trimming removed 5 bases from V and 3 bases from J; junction bases left unmatched: 5. The germline gives CDR1 SGHTA, CDR2 FQGNSA.

This clonotype was seen a few times. The chain has TRBV5-5 and TRBJ2-1; D might be TRBD2 (6 bases). Germline V gene lookup returns CDR1 SGHKS and CDR2 YYEKEE (reference sequence). The CDR3 consists of 14 residues. V gave up 1 base and J gave up 6 bases, with 11 bases separating them. CDR3 sequence (DNA): TGTGCCAGCAGCTTGTTTCGGGGGATCAATGAGCAGTTCTTC. It encodes CASSLFRGINEQFF.

The rearrangement uses TRBV7-3 and TRBJ2-2; TRBD1 matches at 8 bases. V was pared by 5 bases and J by 3 bases, with 2 bases of the junction left unmatched. The CDR3 consists of 14 residues. In germline, CDR1 is SGHTA, CDR2 FQGTGA. The CDR3 bases are TGTGCCAGCAGCCCGGACAGGGACACCGGGGAGCTGTTTTTT. Amino acid sequence: CASSPDRDTGELFF.

J is TRBJ1-1 and V is TRBV6-2 or TRBV6-3; D gene uncertain. Trimming stripped 0 bases from V and 0 bases from J, with 11 bases between. CDR1 is MNHEY and CDR2 is SVGEGT in the germline V gene. The CDR3 covers 16 residues. In DNA form, the CDR3 reads TGTGCCAGCAGTTACTCGATCACCTTCATGAACACTGAAGCTTTCTTT. Amino acid sequence: CASSYSITFMNTEAFF.

Only a few counts were recorded for this clonotype. V usage is TRBV3-1 and J usage is TRBJ2-1; perhaps TRBD1 as D (6 bases). From germline, CDR1 is LGHDT and CDR2 YNNKEL (reference sequence). Trimming took off 6 bases at V and 0 bases at J, with 15 bases between the two ends. The CDR3 has 16 amino acids. The DNA for the CDR3 is TGTGCCAGCAGAAATCAGGGGCCGAGCTCCTACAATGAGCAGTTCTTC. Translation gives CASRNQGPSSYNEQFF.

This chain joins TRBV6-2 or TRBV6-3 and TRBJ1-6; D is unresolved. Trimming cost V 7 bases and J 0 bases, with 13 bases left between them. The CDR3 runs to 16 residues. Germline lookup yields CDR1 MNHEY and CDR2 SVGEGT. CDR3 amino acids: CASTTAVGSYNSPLHF. CDR3 in DNA: TGTGCCAGCACGACGGCCGTCGGCTCCTATAATTCACCCCTCCACTTT.

This clonotype was recorded a few times. The V and J genes are TRBV4-1 and TRBJ1-1; D is unresolved. The CDR3 totals 15 residues. Between the trimmed V and J ends, which lost 0 bases and 1 base, there was a span of 9 bases. Per germline, CDR1 MGHRA and CDR2 YSYEKL. The CDR3 DNA reads as TGCGCCAGCAGCCAAGATTTCTTTCCGAACACTGAAGCTTTCTTT. This sequence encodes CASSQDFFPNTEAFF.

This chain uses TRBV6-5 with TRBJ2-3, with a possible D match to TRBD2 (5 bases). This CDR3 contains 11 residues. Germline V lookup: CDR1 MNHEY, CDR2 SVGAGI. V gave up 4 bases and J gave up 9 bases, with 8 bases separating them. The DNA of the CDR3 is TGTGCCAGCAGTTTTGAGGGCACGCAGTATTTT. It is translated as CASSFEGTQYF.

The chain combines TRBV7-6 with TRBJ2-7, with 8 nucleotides matching TRBD1. The CDR3 loop spans 13 amino acids. CDR1 SGHVS and CDR2 FNYEAQ come from the germline V gene. The V segment lost 4 bases and the J segment 3 bases; nucleotides outside the gene matches: 2. The CDR3: CASSWGTGYEQYF. The CDR3 DNA reads as TGTGCCAGCAGCTGGGGGACAGGCTACGAGCAGTACTTC.

This clonotype was observed a few times. The chain has TRBV3-1 and TRBJ2-1, with D tentatively TRBD2 (5 bases). This CDR3 has 12 amino acids. Germline CDR1 is LGHDT and CDR2 is YNNKEL (reference sequence). Trimming removed 2 bases from V and 10 bases from J, with 9 bases in between. CDR3 amino acids: CASSQPLGEQFF. The CDR3 DNA follows: TGTGCCAGCAGCCAACCACTAGGGGAGCAGTTCTTC.